These 9 T cell receptor beta chains were sequenced from one sample in a study of blood T cell repertoires in COVID-19. Sequencing was performed with immunoSEQ multiplex PCR; in TCRdb, only in-frame clones are kept and a portion is missing. The sample has fewer than 400,000 clones, 80% to 90% seen once; the top ten hold around 10%. Sequencing was carried out using PBMCs or T cells enriched from blood (not recorded which). All receptors derive from a woman aged 18-35 years who had recovered from COVID-19.

The V gene is TRBV5-6, the J gene TRBJ2-7, with 8 nucleotides matching TRBD2. The CDR3 contains 15 residues. In germline, CDR1 is SGHDT, CDR2 YYEEEE. V shed 6 bases, J shed 9 bases, and the junction held 17 bases outside the gene matches. CDR3 protein: CASTREGVAEFGQYF. CDR3 in DNA: TGTGCCAGCACCCGGGAGGGGGTAGCGGAGTTTGGGCAGTACTTC.

The J gene is TRBJ1-1, the V gene TRBV19, with a weak D call TRBD1 (6 bases). The CDR3 loop spans 13 amino acids. Trimming removed 6 bases at V and 3 bases at J, with 11 bases between. CDR1 and CDR2 (germline): LNHDA, SQIVND (reference sequence). This CDR3 is CASSTQGHTEAFF. In DNA form, the CDR3 reads TGTGCCAGTAGCACACAGGGTCACACTGAAGCTTTCTTT.

The chain carries TRBV21-1 and TRBJ2-2; the table assigns TRBD1, which was not confirmed against the DNA. TRBV21-1 constitutes a pseudogene. CDR3 length equals 16 residues. The CDR3 DNA follows: TGTGCCAGCAGCACGCCAGGGGGCGCGGGCACCGGGGAGCTGTTTTTT. Its translation is CASSTPGGAGTGELFF.

The chain has TRBV12-5 and TRBJ2-3; 9 bases agree with TRBD1. After removal of 7 bases from V and 1 base from J, the junction contained 9 bases not matched to a gene. This CDR3 is 16 amino acids long. Germline values: CDR1 LGHNT, CDR2 FRNRAP. In DNA form, the CDR3 reads TGTGCTAGTGCCCTAATCCGGGACAGGGGCACAGATACGCAGTATTTT. This translates into CASALIRDRGTDTQYF.

The J gene is TRBJ1-1, the V gene TRBV29-1; TRBD1 might be the D (5 bases). Per the germline V gene, CDR1 is SQVTM and CDR2 is ANQGSEA. CDR3 size: 14 residues. The V gene lost 7 bases and the J gene lost 0 bases, with 15 bases spanning the gap. The chain's CDR3 is CSADTNGVNTEAFF. In nucleotides, the CDR3 is TGCAGCGCGGACACCAACGGGGTGAACACTGAAGCTTTCTTT.

The J gene is TRBJ2-3, the V gene TRBV20-1, with a weak D call TRBD2 (6 bases). This CDR3 has 15 amino acids. V lost 3 bases to trimming and J lost 0 bases, with 13 bases between them. Germline CDR1 and CDR2: DFQATT and SNEGSKA (reference sequence). The CDR3: CSASSQRVSTDTQYF. CDR3 sequence (DNA): TGCAGTGCTAGTTCACAGCGGGTTAGCACAGATACGCAGTATTTT.

The chain links TRBV10-3 to TRBJ2-7, with 13 bases aligning to TRBD2. CDR1 and CDR2 (germline): ENHRY, SYGVKD. The CDR3 extends over 15 amino acids. The V and J ends lost 10 bases and 4 bases, in that order; junction bases with no gene match: 10. The CDR3 sequence is CATGTSGEVTYEQYF. In nucleotides, the CDR3 is TGTGCCACGGGGACTAGCGGGGAAGTGACTTACGAGCAGTACTTC.

This clone was counted a single time. The rearrangement joins TRBV7-6 to TRBJ1-1; D gene unclear. The V and J ends lost 1 base and 7 bases respectively, with 10 bases between them. CDR1 and CDR2 (germline): SGHVS, FNYEAQ. The CDR3 totals 13 residues. DNA of the CDR3: TGTGCCAGCAGCTTAGAGAGTTCCGTTGAAGCTTTCTTT. Amino acid sequence: CASSLESSVEAFF.

This chain joins TRBV9 and TRBJ1-3; a possible D gene is TRBD1 (5 bases). The CDR3 spans 16 residues. Germline V gene data show CDR1 as SGDLS and CDR2 as YYNGEE. The germline V and J ends were trimmed by 0 bases and 0 bases, with 10 bases remaining between them. As DNA, the CDR3 is TGTGCCAGCAGCGTAGTCGACAGATCCTCTGGAAACACCATATATTTT. It encodes CASSVVDRSSGNTIYF.